The 32 T cell receptor beta chains below were found in one sample sequenced in a study of vaccination effects on CD4 cells after COVID-19 (dated 2022 in TCRdb). In the ViraFEST assay, PBMC were stimulated with viral peptide pools, and TCR sequencing was then used to find antigen-specific CD4+ T cell clonotypes based on their expansion. After around 10 days of culture, CD4+ T cells were isolated with the EasySep CD4+ T cell isolation kit. Convalescent patients had PCR-confirmed SARS-CoV-2 infection between March and December 2020, before Alpha, Beta and Delta variants emerged in the United States. Their specific antigens are unknown. The library was made by the immunoSEQ multiplex PCR assay. Not all clones reach the TCRdb copy of this immuneACCESS table, which keeps in-frame sequences only. Checked studies attribute under half of the gap to unresolved V genes and leave the rest unexplained. Here the sample has about 37,000 clones; around 73% occur a single time. The ten biggest clones cover 30% to 40% of the sample.

The sequencing here drew on CD4+ T cells from PBMCs cultured with a peptide pool, taken before COVID-19 vaccination. The source is a human donor who had a prior SARS-CoV-2 infection.

The J gene is TRBJ2-5, the V gene TRBV7-2, with TRBD2 matching 9 bases. The CDR3 is made up of 16 amino acids. From germline, CDR1 is SGHTA and CDR2 FQGNSA. The trim removed 1 base at V and 2 bases at J, leaving 5 bases unmatched. The CDR3 region is CASSLGSGRSQETQYF. DNA for the CDR3: TGTGCCAGCAGCTTAGGCAGCGGGAGGTCGCAAGAGACCCAGTACTTC.

The CDR3 loop is CASSFDRVSGNTIYF. In DNA, the CDR3 is TGTGCCAGCAGCTTCGACAGGGTCTCTGGAAACACCATATATTTT. The chain joins TRBV9 to TRBJ1-3; TRBD1 matches 7 bases. V shed 4 bases and J 0 bases; nucleotides not matched to a gene: 4. This CDR3 region has 15 residues. Germline values: CDR1 SGDLS, CDR2 YYNGEE.

V usage is TRBV5-1 and J usage is TRBJ2-2; D call uncertain. Per the germline V gene, CDR1 is SGHRS and CDR2 is YFSETQ. There are 15 residues in the CDR3. V lost 4 bases and J 4 bases, leaving 14 bases between the germline ends. The CDR3 protein is CASSHGRSATGELFF. For the CDR3, the DNA is TGCGCCAGCAGCCACGGCCGGAGTGCCACCGGGGAGCTGTTTTTT.

This clone was seen just once. The V call is TRBV5-4, the J call TRBJ2-7, with 8 nucleotides matching TRBD1. CDR3 length: 15 residues. Germline CDR1 is SGHNT and CDR2 is YYREEE (reference sequence). The junction had 9 bases not matched to a gene; V was cut back by 4 bases and J by 3 bases. The CDR3 DNA reads as TGTGCCAGCAGCCGAAAGATGGACAGGGTCTACGAGCAGTACTTC. Translating it yields CASSRKMDRVYEQYF.

The chain links TRBV11-2 to TRBJ2-7; 11 nucleotides agree with TRBD2. V dropped 4 bases and J dropped 6; count of bases not matched to a gene: 8. Germline values: CDR1 SGHAT, CDR2 FQNNGV. CDR3 length: 15 amino acids. Here the CDR3 DNA reads TGTGCCAGCAGCTCCATGACTAGCGGGGCTAGCGAGCAGTACTTC. Translating it yields CASSSMTSGASEQYF.

The chain recombines TRBV5-6 with TRBJ2-7; possibly TRBD2 for D (5 bases). CDR3 length: 13 residues. Looked up from germline, CDR1 is SGHDT and CDR2 is YYEEEE. Trimming took off 0 bases at V and 7 bases at J, with 11 bases between the two ends. CDR3 nucleotides: TGTGCCAGCAGCTTGGGCGGGCAAAGGGAGCAGTACTTC. Its translation: CASSLGGQREQYF.

In the case of this clone: The same CDR3 arises from other DNA sequences in this sample as well. The gene calls are TRBV7-9 and TRBJ1-5, with D unresolved. In germline, CDR1 is SEHNR, CDR2 FQNEAQ (reference sequence). V shed 1 base and J shed 5 bases, with 3 bases lying between them. This CDR3 region has 12 residues. CDR3 sequence: CASSLGDQPQHF. The CDR3 DNA is TGTGCCAGCAGCTTAGGCGATCAGCCCCAGCATTTT.

V usage is TRBV3-1 (or the pseudogene TRBV3-2) and J usage is TRBJ1-2; D remains unclear. CDR1 is LGHDT, CDR2 YNNKEL, per germline (reference sequence). CDR3 length equals 14 residues. Between the trimmed V and J ends, which lost 4 bases and 2 bases, there was a span of 11 bases. CDR3 loop: CASSPDGWNYGYTF. The CDR3 DNA follows: TGTGCCAGCAGCCCTGACGGGTGGAACTATGGCTACACCTTC.

The rearrangement links TRBV21-1 to TRBJ2-4; TRBD1, as called in the table, went unchecked against the DNA. TRBV21-1 is a documented pseudogene. CDR3 size: 17 residues. This CDR3 reads CASSKGQKGLAKNIQYF. DNA for the CDR3: TGTGCCAGCAGCAAAGGACAGAAAGGATTAGCCAAAAACATTCAGTACTTC.

The gene calls are TRBV4-3 and TRBJ2-7, with 9 positions matching TRBD1. The germline V gene has CDR1 LGHNA and CDR2 YSLEER. This CDR3 contains 15 residues. After removal of 1 base from V and 6 bases from J, the junction contained 7 bases not matched to a gene. In nucleotides, the CDR3 is TGCGCCAGCAGCCAAGCTGCGGGACAGGGACGCGAGCAGTACTTC. Encoded protein: CASSQAAGQGREQYF.

This clone came up many times. This chain joins TRBV6-5 and TRBJ2-1, with D tentatively TRBD2 (5 bases). The V and J ends lost 6 bases and 4 bases respectively, with 10 bases between them. This CDR3 region has 13 residues. CDR1 and CDR2 from the germline V gene are MNHEY and SVGAGI. Here the CDR3 reads CASSRTDYNEQFF. CDR3 sequence (DNA): TGTGCCAGCAGCAGGACTGATTACAATGAGCAGTTCTTC.

The genes are TRBV11-2 and TRBJ2-4; 8 positions agree with TRBD1. V lost 10 bases and J lost 2; bases outside the gene matches: 7. Germline V CDR1 and CDR2: SGHAT, FQNNGV. There are 14 residues in the CDR3. The CDR3 spells CATNPRGPKNIQYF. As DNA, the CDR3 is TGTGCCACCAACCCCAGGGGGCCCAAAAACATTCAGTACTTC.

V usage is TRBV29-1 and J usage is TRBJ2-3; D gene uncertain. The V and J ends lost 4 bases and 4 bases respectively, with 9 bases between them. Germline loops: CDR1 SQVTM, CDR2 ANQGSEA. This CDR3 contains 12 residues. As DNA, the CDR3 is TGCAGCGTTGGCGTTGATTCAGATACGCAGTATTTT. It codes for CSVGVDSDTQYF.

This sequence joins TRBV5-6 and TRBJ1-4; D is possibly TRBD1 (5 bases). Germline V CDR1 and CDR2: SGHDT, YYEEEE. With 0 bases removed from V and 3 bases from J, the gap between germline ends came to 12 bases. The CDR3 consists of 16 residues. The DNA of the CDR3 is TGTGCCAGCAGCTTGGGGGGCCCGGTAGCTAATGAAAAACTGTTTTTT. Translating it yields CASSLGGPVANEKLFF.

This clone was picked up a small number of times. This chain uses TRBV4-2 with TRBJ2-5, with 11 bases matching TRBD2. The germline V gene has CDR1 LGHNA and CDR2 YNFKEQ. Trimming took 1 base from V and 2 from J; bases not matched to a gene: 3. The CDR3 spans 16 residues. In nucleotides, the CDR3 is TGTGCCAGCAGCCAAGGACTAGCGGGGAATCAAGAGACCCAGTACTTC. Protein sequence: CASSQGLAGNQETQYF.

For this clone: At one end, the junction sequence differs from germline, possibly due to a read error. Other nucleotide sequences in the sample specify the same CDR3. CDR3 in amino acids: CASSVLGANTGELFF. The CDR3 nucleotides are TGTGCCAGCAGTGTGCTCGGTGCGAACACTGGGGAGCTGTTTTTT. The genes are TRBV25-1 and TRBJ2-2; D gene unclear. The CDR3 loop spans 15 amino acids. The V gene's germline CDR1 is MGHDK and CDR2 SYGVNS.

The sample holds a few counts of this clone. The genes are TRBV9 and TRBJ2-2; 12 bases align to TRBD2. The CDR3 has 16 amino acids. The V gene end was trimmed by 3 bases and the J gene end by 3 bases; junction bases not matched to a gene: 3. CDR1 and CDR2 (germline): SGDLS, YYNGEE. Written as DNA, the CDR3 is TGTGCCAGCAGCGCCCTAGCGGGAGGGTACACCGGGGAGCTGTTTTTT. It specifies CASSALAGGYTGELFF. The full variable domain, rest sourced from reference TRBV9 and TRBJ2-2, is DSGVTQTPKHLITATGQRVTLRCSPRSGDLSVYWYQQSLDQGLQFLIQYYNGEERAKGNILERFSAQQFPDLHSELNLSSLELGDSALYFCASSALAGGYTGELFFGEGSRLTVL.

This rearrangement joins TRBV29-1 to TRBJ1-1; no definite D call. Germline values: CDR1 SQVTM, CDR2 ANQGSEA. V gave up 7 bases and J gave up 5 bases, with 20 bases separating them. The CDR3 totals 14 residues. The CDR3 nucleotides read TGCAGCGCCATACCAAGCCGAACGAGGACTGAAGCTTTCTTT. It is translated as CSAIPSRTRTEAFF.

The chain links TRBV19 to TRBJ1-2; 7 nucleotides line up with TRBD1. This CDR3 is built from 12 residues. Trimming at V came to 5 bases and at J to 10 bases, leaving 7 bases not matched to a gene. The V gene's germline CDR1 is LNHDA and CDR2 SQIVND (reference sequence). In DNA form, the CDR3 reads TGTGCCAGTAGTTCGGACAGGCCACCCTACACCTTC. Translating gives CASSSDRPPYTF.

CDR3: CATRDTDTQYF. CDR3 bases: TGTGCCACCAGGGATACAGATACGCAGTATTTT. V and J are TRBV10-3 and TRBJ2-3; perhaps TRBD1 as D (5 bases). Trimming left V 10 bases short and J 3 bases short, with 8 bases between. Germline assignment: CDR1 ENHRY and CDR2 SYGVKD. The CDR3 contains 11 residues.

The chain has TRBV18 and TRBJ2-3; D is unclear. The CDR3 covers 14 residues. The germline V gene encodes CDR1 KGHSH and CDR2 LQKENI. Trimming left V 8 bases short and J 6 bases short, with 18 bases between. As DNA, the CDR3 is TGTGCCAGCCAAACCCTTTACCCTCGGGATACGCAGTATTTT. Protein product: CASQTLYPRDTQYF.

The V and J genes are TRBV19 and TRBJ1-5; 9 nucleotides align to TRBD1. V lost 3 bases, J lost 5 bases, and 5 bases stayed unmatched. The germline gives CDR1 LNHDA, CDR2 SQIVND (reference sequence). This CDR3 has 15 residues. CDR3 amino acids: CASSMSTGGDQPQHF. DNA of the CDR3: TGTGCCAGTAGTATGAGTACAGGGGGCGATCAGCCCCAGCATTTT.

The V gene is TRBV10-3, the J gene TRBJ2-3; perhaps D is TRBD1 or TRBD2 (6 bases each). This CDR3 comprises 15 residues. The V end was cut by 10 bases, the J end by 2 bases, with 19 bases between. Germline V gene sequence: CDR1 ENHRY, CDR2 SYGVKD. The CDR3 coding sequence is TGTGCCACCACCCGGGGGCCGGGGGACACAGATACGCAGTATTTT. This codes for CATTRGPGDTDTQYF.

The V call is TRBV27, the J call TRBJ2-7, with 7 positions matching TRBD2. Germline V gene lookup returns CDR1 MNHEY and CDR2 SMNVEV (reference sequence). The ends lost 5 bases at V and 2 bases at J; junction bases unmatched: 12. The CDR3 is 16 amino acids. CDR3 residues: CASSPRGWEGTYEQYF. The CDR3 DNA is TGTGCCAGCAGTCCGCGCGGGTGGGAGGGCACCTACGAGCAGTACTTC.

This clone was found a few times. This rearrangement joins TRBV9 to TRBJ1-1; TRBD1 matches 7 bases. This CDR3 has 15 amino acids. CDR1 is SGDLS, CDR2 YYNGEE, per germline. V lost 0 bases and J lost 1; bases outside the gene matches: 3. In DNA form, the CDR3 reads TGTGCCAGCAGCGTAGGAGGACAGGCGAACACTGAAGCTTTCTTT. It translates to CASSVGGQANTEAFF.

The gene calls are TRBV7-8 and TRBJ1-3; D is unclear. Trimming left V 5 bases short and J 8 bases short, with 10 bases between. Germline V lookup: CDR1 SGHVS, CDR2 FQNEAQ. CDR3 length equals 12 residues. DNA of the CDR3: TGTGCCAGCAGCCCAACCAAACACACCATATATTTT. Translated, it gives CASSPTKHTIYF.

V usage is TRBV7-2 and J usage is TRBJ2-7; perhaps TRBD1 as D (6 bases). V dropped 5 bases and J dropped 5 bases, with 16 bases sitting between them. Germline loops: CDR1 SGHTA, CDR2 FQGNSA. The CDR3 loop spans 14 amino acids. The CDR3 spells CASSPSRGFHEQYF. The CDR3 DNA reads as TGTGCCAGCAGCCCATCCAGGGGTTTCCACGAGCAGTACTTC.

This clone was seen more than once but under ten times. The gene calls are TRBV11-2 and TRBJ2-7; D ambiguous. The germline gives CDR1 SGHAT, CDR2 FQNNGV. V was trimmed by 2 bases and J by 5 bases, leaving 1 base between them. This CDR3 is 10 amino acids long. The CDR3 bases are TGTGCCAGCAGCTTAAACGAGCAGTACTTC. Translating gives CASSLNEQYF.

The chain carries TRBV6-6 and TRBJ1-3; D might be TRBD1 (5 bases). The V and J ends lost 3 bases and 4 bases respectively, with 13 bases between them. This CDR3 comprises 15 residues. Per germline, CDR1 MNHNY and CDR2 SVGAGI (reference sequence). Here the CDR3 reads CASSYWGPVGNTIYF. Here the CDR3 DNA reads TGTGCCAGCAGTTATTGGGGACCGGTGGGAAACACCATATATTTT.

This rearrangement joins TRBV7-6 to TRBJ2-3; 7 bases match TRBD2. The CDR3 is 15 amino acids. Looked up from germline, CDR1 is SGHVS and CDR2 is FNYEAQ. With V trimmed by 1 base and J by 7 bases, 8 bases remained unmatched. Here the CDR3 DNA reads TGTGCCAGCAGCTTAGATGTTGGCGGGAGTCATACGCAGTATTTT. As protein: CASSLDVGGSHTQYF.

This chain joins TRBV7-2 and TRBJ2-3; possible D gene TRBD1, 5 bases. CDR1 is SGHTA, CDR2 FQGNSA, per germline. V dropped 10 bases and J dropped 3 bases, with 17 bases sitting between them. CDR3 length: 14 residues. CDR3 amino acids: CATTNRQTTDTQYF. CDR3 in DNA: TGTGCCACAACAAACCGACAGACAACAGATACGCAGTATTTT.

The rearrangement uses TRBV6-2 or TRBV6-3 and TRBJ2-7, with D perhaps being TRBD1 or TRBD2 (5 bases each). Looked up from germline, CDR1 is MNHEY and CDR2 is SVGEGT. V lost 5 bases and J lost 3, with 20 bases in between. The CDR3 is 16 amino acids. The CDR3 reads CASSRGRRQSYYEQYF. The CDR3 DNA reads TGTGCCAGCAGTCGGGGCCGCAGACAGTCCTACTACGAGCAGTACTTC.